This T cell receptor beta chain was sequenced in a study of blood T cell repertoires in COVID-19. The overall study: Nucleic acid was either cDNA or gDNA, and it came from T cells, B-cell-depleted T cells, or PBMCs.

The method was immunoSEQ multiplex PCR; TCRdb's version includes in-frame clones alone and lacks a portion of them. The table includes about 100,000 clones, just under 85% detected once. The CDR3 runs to 14 residues. The germline V gene encodes CDR1 WSHSY and CDR2 SAAADI. V was pared by 3 bases and J by 6 bases, with 12 bases between. This clonotype was sampled from a man in his forties or fifties with active or convalescent COVID-19. V and J are TRBV10-2 and TRBJ1-5; D is unclear. The material sequenced was peripheral blood. This CDR3 reads CASSDVQATQPQHF. CDR3 nucleotide sequence: TGCGCCAGCAGTGACGTTCAGGCGACTCAGCCCCAGCATTTT.